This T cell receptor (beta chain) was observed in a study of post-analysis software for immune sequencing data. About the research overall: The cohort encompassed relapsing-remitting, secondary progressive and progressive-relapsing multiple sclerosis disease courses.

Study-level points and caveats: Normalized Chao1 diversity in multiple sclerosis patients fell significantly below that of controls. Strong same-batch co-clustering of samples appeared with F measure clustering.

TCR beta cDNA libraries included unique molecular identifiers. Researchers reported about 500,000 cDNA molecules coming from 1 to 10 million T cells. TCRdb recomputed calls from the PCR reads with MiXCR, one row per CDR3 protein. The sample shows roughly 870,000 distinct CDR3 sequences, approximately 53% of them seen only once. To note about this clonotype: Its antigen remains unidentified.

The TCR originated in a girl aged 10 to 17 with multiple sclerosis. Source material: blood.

The CDR3 is CAISESSGQGAAGELFF. The CDR3 DNA reads TGTGCCATCAGTGAGTCGTCAGGACAGGGGGCCGCCGGGGAGCTGTTTTTT. The chain couples TRBV10-3 to TRBJ2-2, with TRBD1 matching over 11 bases. This CDR3 has 17 residues. The germline V gene has CDR1 ENHRY and CDR2 SYGVKD. The V gene end was trimmed by 0 bases and the J gene end by 6 bases; junction bases not matched to a gene: 6.